This section outlines one T cell receptor (beta chain) sequence together with its context. The data were obtained in a study of blood T cell repertoires in COVID-19. As for the study in general: From the United States, Italy and Spain came samples of acute and convalescent COVID-19. PBMCs, B-cell-depleted T cells, or T cells provided the cDNA or gDNA that made up the material.

Per the original methods: Amplification of reference gene primers was used by the study to estimate nucleated cell counts. Profiling relied on immunoSEQ multiplex PCR, and the TCRdb table lists in-frame clones only, not all of them. V, J and clone size reflect that table, while D and trimming were determined from the DNA. The sample yields 390,000 or so clones, 80% to 90% seen once. The sequence was obtained from a woman under 40 with COVID-19, enrolled during active disease. The material sequenced was peripheral blood.

The chain's CDR3 is CASSIRDRAYEQYF. The CDR3 bases are TGTGCCAGCAGCATAAGGGACAGGGCCTACGAGCAGTACTTC. This chain links TRBV7-2 with TRBJ2-7; 9 positions match TRBD1. Germline V gives CDR1 SGHTA, CDR2 FQGNSA. The CDR3 has 14 amino acids. J was trimmed by 2 bases and V by 5 bases; bases with no gene match: 4.